These 13 T cell receptor beta chains originate from one sample sequenced in a study of shared clonotypes between healthy human individuals. Clones were sequenced by immunoSEQ multiplex PCR, and TCRdb holds only the in-frame ones, with some missing. The top ten clones hold 0.37% of a sample with 2,500,000 or so clones, around 93% of them seen once. The source material was naive CD4+ T cells from PBMCs. Subset denoted: CD45RA+ positively selected. All receptors come from a man younger than 35 in good health. Some clones in this sample may be carry-over from other donors' samples.

Regarding this clone: Other DNA sequences in this sample translate to the same CDR3. The chain links TRBV29-1 to TRBJ2-1, with 8 bases aligning to TRBD2. Germline V gene lookup returns CDR1 SQVTM and CDR2 ANQGSEA. CDR3 length: 13 residues. V shed 7 bases and J 0 bases; nucleotides not matched to a gene: 2. CDR3 residues: CSASGSSYNEQFF. CDR3 nucleotides: TGCAGCGCGAGCGGGAGCTCCTACAATGAGCAGTTCTTC.

V is TRBV29-1 and J is TRBJ2-1; D is possibly TRBD1 (6 bases). The V end lost 3 bases, the J end lost 6 bases, and 21 bases lay between the germline ends. Germline-derived CDR1 and CDR2 are SQVTM and ANQGSEA. This CDR3 contains 16 residues. CDR3: CSVDKRGGRLGNEQFF. The DNA of the CDR3 is TGCAGCGTTGACAAGAGAGGGGGTCGCTTGGGCAATGAGCAGTTCTTC.

The V and J genes are TRBV7-2 and TRBJ1-1; D is ambiguous. The CDR3 is made up of 14 amino acids. V gave up 1 base and J gave up 1 base, with 7 bases separating them. Germline V gene lookup returns CDR1 SGHTA and CDR2 FQGNSA. The CDR3 loop reads CASSLGRENTEAFF. The CDR3 DNA sequence: TGTGCCAGCAGCTTAGGGAGAGAGAACACTGAAGCTTTCTTT.

This rearrangement joins TRBV27 to TRBJ2-7; 10 nucleotides line up with TRBD2. The junction had 14 bases not matched to a gene; V was cut back by 2 bases and J by 7 bases. The CDR3 is 17 residues long. Per the germline V gene, CDR1 is MNHEY and CDR2 is SMNVEV (reference sequence). CDR3 DNA: TGTGCCAGCAGTTTAGTCCTAGCGGGAGTGCGTTGGGGGGAGCAGTACTTC. This sequence encodes CASSLVLAGVRWGEQYF.

This clone was found once. The V call is TRBV2, the J call TRBJ2-7, with D hard to call. Between the trimmed V and J ends, which lost 1 base and 9 bases, there was a span of 13 bases. Germline V gives CDR1 SNHLY, CDR2 FYNNEI. This CDR3 has 13 amino acids. The CDR3 DNA follows: TGTGCCAGCAGTGAAGGTTATCGCAGTGGGCAGTACTTC. This translates into CASSEGYRSGQYF.

This clone was counted a single time. V gene TRBV4-1 combines with J gene TRBJ2-7; D unclear. The CDR3 totals 13 residues. V gave up 4 bases and J gave up 5 bases, with 12 bases separating them. Germline V gene sequence: CDR1 MGHRA, CDR2 YSYEKL. The CDR3 protein is CASSPKLWNEQYF. CDR3 nucleotides: TGCGCCAGCAGCCCAAAGTTATGGAACGAGCAGTACTTC.

This clone was recorded only once. The genes are TRBV7-3 and TRBJ2-1; TRBD2 matches 9 bases. The germline CDR1 and CDR2 sequences are SGHTA and FQGTGA. Trimming at V came to 0 bases and at J to 6 bases, leaving 6 bases not matched to a gene. There are 16 residues in the CDR3. This CDR3 is CASSLTGSGSPNEQFF. The DNA of the CDR3 is TGTGCCAGCAGCTTAACGGGTAGCGGGAGCCCCAATGAGCAGTTCTTC.

On this clone: Additional DNA sequences in this sample encode the identical CDR3. V usage is TRBV7-8 and J usage is TRBJ2-5; no reliable D call. The CDR3 has 13 amino acids. CDR1 and CDR2 from the germline V gene are SGHVS and FQNEAQ. The ends were cut back, 1 base at V and 3 bases at J, with 6 bases in the middle. The chain's CDR3 is CASSLVREETQYF. CDR3 bases: TGTGCCAGCAGCTTAGTTCGGGAAGAGACCCAGTACTTC. Complete variable domain (other parts from reference TRBV7-8 and TRBJ2-5): GAGVSQSPRYKVAKRGQDVALRCDPISGHVSLFWYQQALGQGPEFLTYFQNEAQLDKSGLPSDRFFAERPEGSVSTLKIQRTQQEDSAVYLCASSLVREETQYFGPGTRLLVL.

Remarks on this clone: A read error may account for a junction end that differs from germline. The chain uses TRBV9 and TRBJ2-5; TRBD2 agrees at 8 bases. The CDR3 extends over 13 amino acids. CDR1 and CDR2 (germline): SGDLS, YYNGEE. The DNA for the CDR3 is TGTGCCAGTAGCGGGGCGGTACAAGAGACCCAGTACTTC. Encoded protein: CASSGAVQETQYF.

The rearrangement links TRBV5-1 to TRBJ2-5; perhaps TRBD2 as D (6 bases). CDR3 length: 15 amino acids. The ends were cut back, 4 bases at V and 2 bases at J, with 15 bases in the middle. CDR1 is SGHRS, CDR2 YFSETQ, per germline. The CDR3 nucleotides read TGCGCCAGCAGCCCCGGGGCGGGAAGTCAAGAGACCCAGTACTTC. Its protein is CASSPGAGSQETQYF.

The J gene is TRBJ2-2, the V gene TRBV29-1; 11 nucleotides agree with TRBD2. This CDR3 has 14 amino acids. Germline V gene sequence: CDR1 SQVTM, CDR2 ANQGSEA. V dropped 7 bases and J dropped 9; count of bases not matched to a gene: 10. CDR3 bases: TGCAGCGCCGGGACTAGCGGAAACCGACGGGAGCTGTTTTTT. As protein: CSAGTSGNRRELFF.

The V and J genes are TRBV19 and TRBJ1-1; D not certain. The V end was cut by 1 base, the J end by 2 bases, with 11 bases between. This CDR3 spans 15 amino acids. The germline gives CDR1 LNHDA, CDR2 SQIVND (reference sequence). The CDR3, as DNA: TGTGCCAGTAGTATAGTCCCCGGGCCTAACACTGAAGCTTTCTTT. Its translation: CASSIVPGPNTEAFF.

CDR3 DNA sequence: TGTGCCACCAGCAGCGGGACGGCCAGCTCTGGAAACACCATATATTTT. This translates into CATSSGTASSGNTIYF. The chain couples TRBV15 to TRBJ1-3, with D tentatively TRBD1 (5 bases). The CDR3 spans 16 residues. Germline V gives CDR1 LNHNV, CDR2 YYDKDF (reference sequence). V was trimmed by 3 bases and J by 0 bases, leaving 12 bases between them.